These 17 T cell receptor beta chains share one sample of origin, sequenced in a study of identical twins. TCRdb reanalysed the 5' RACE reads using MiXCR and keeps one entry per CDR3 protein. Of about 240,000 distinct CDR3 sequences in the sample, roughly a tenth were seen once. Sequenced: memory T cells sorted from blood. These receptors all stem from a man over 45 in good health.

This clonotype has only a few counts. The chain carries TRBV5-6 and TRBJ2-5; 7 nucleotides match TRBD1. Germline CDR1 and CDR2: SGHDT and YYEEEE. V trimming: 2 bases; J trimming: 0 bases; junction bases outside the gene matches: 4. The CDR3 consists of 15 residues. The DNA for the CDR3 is TGTGCCAGCAGCTTATGGACAGGCTACCAAGAGACCCAGTACTTC. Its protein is CASSLWTGYQETQYF.

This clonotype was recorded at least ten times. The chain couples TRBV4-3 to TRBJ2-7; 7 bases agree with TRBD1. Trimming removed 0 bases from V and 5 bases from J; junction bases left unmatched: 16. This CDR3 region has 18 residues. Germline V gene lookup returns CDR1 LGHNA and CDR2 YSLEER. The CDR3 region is CASSQDAPLMRGRNEQYF. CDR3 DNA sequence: TGCGCCAGCAGCCAAGATGCCCCCCTAATGAGGGGGCGCAACGAGCAGTACTTC.

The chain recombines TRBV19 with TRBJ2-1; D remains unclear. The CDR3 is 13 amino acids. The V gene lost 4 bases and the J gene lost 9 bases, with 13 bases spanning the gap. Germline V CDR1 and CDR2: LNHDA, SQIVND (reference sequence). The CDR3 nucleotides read TGTGCCAGTAGTAAGGACGTGTTCGGTGAGCAGTTCTTC. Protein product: CASSKDVFGEQFF.

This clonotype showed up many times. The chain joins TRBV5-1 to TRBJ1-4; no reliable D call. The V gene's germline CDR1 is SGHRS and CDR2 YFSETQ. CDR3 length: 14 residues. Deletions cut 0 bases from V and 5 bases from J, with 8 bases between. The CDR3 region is CASSLDNPNEKLFF. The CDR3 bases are TGCGCCAGCAGCTTGGACAATCCGAATGAAAAACTGTTTTTT.

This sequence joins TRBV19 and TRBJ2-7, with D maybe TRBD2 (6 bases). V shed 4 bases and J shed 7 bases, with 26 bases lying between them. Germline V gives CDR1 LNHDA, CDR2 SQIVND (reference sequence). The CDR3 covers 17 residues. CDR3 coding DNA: TGTGCCAGTAGTAAAGCTTCCTCCGGGACTGGTCTTTTGGAGCAGTACTTC. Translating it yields CASSKASSGTGLLEQYF. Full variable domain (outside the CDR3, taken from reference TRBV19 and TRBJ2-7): DGGITQSPKYLFRKEGQNVTLSCEQNLNHDAMYWYRQDPGQGLRLIYYSQIVNDFQKGDIAEGYSVSREKKESFPLTVTSAQKNPTAFYLCASSKASSGTGLLEQYFGPGTRLTVT.

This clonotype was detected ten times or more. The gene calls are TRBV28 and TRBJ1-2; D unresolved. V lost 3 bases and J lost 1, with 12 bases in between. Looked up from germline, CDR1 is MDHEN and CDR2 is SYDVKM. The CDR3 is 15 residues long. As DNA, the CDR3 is TGTGCCAGCAGTTTGGAATTGGGCGGTAACTATGGCTACACCTTC. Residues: CASSLELGGNYGYTF.

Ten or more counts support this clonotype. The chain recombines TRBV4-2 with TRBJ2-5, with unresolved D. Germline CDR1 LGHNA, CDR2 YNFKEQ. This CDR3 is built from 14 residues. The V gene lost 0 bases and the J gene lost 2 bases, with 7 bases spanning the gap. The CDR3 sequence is CASSQDGSQETQYF. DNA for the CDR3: TGTGCCAGCAGCCAAGACGGCAGTCAAGAGACCCAGTACTTC.

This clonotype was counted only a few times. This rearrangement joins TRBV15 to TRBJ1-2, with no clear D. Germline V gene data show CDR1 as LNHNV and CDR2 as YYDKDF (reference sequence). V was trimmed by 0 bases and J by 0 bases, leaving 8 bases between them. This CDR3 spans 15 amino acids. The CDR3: CATSRDFPSNYGYTF. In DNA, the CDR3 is TGTGCCACCAGCAGAGATTTTCCATCTAACTATGGCTACACCTTC.

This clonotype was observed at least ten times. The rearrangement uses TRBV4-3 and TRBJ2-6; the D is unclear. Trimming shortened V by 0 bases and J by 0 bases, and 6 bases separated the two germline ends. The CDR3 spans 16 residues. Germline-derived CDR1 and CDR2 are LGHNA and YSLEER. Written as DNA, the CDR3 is TGCGCCAGCAGCCAAGAGCCAAACTCTGGGGCCAACGTCCTGACTTTC. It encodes CASSQEPNSGANVLTF.

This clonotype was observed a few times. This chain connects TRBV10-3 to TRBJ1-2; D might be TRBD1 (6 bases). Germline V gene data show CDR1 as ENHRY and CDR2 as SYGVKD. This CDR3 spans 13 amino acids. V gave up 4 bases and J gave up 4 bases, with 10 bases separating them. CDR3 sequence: CAISAEGVYGYTF. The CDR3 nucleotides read TGTGCCATCAGTGCAGAGGGGGTCTATGGCTACACCTTC.

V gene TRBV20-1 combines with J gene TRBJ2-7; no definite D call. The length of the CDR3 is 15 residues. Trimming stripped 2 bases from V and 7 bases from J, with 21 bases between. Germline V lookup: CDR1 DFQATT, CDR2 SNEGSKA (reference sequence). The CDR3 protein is CSARPTTSRSEEQYF. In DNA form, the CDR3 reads TGCAGTGCTAGACCCACCACCAGCAGGAGTGAAGAGCAGTACTTC.

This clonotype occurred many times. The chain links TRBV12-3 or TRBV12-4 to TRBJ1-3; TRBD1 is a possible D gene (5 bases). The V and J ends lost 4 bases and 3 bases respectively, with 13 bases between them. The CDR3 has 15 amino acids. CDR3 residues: CASSSSGLYGNTIYF. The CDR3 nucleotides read TGTGCCAGCAGTTCATCGGGGCTATATGGAAACACCATATATTTT.

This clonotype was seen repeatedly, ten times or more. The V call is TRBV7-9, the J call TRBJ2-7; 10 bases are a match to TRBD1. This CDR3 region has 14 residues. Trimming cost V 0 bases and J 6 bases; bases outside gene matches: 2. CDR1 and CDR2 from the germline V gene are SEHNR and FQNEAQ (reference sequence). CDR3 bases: TGTGCCAGCAGCTTAGCCGGGACAGGGGTCGAGCAGTACTTC. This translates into CASSLAGTGVEQYF.

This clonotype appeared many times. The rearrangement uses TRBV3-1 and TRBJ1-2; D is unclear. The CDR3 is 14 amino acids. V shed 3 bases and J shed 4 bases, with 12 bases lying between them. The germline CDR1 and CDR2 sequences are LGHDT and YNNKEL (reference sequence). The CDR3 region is CASSQSGLSYGYTF. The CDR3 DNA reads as TGTGCCAGCAGCCAGTCCGGACTTTCCTATGGCTACACCTTC. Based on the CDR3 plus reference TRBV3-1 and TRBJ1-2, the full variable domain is DTAVSQTPKYLVTQMGNDKSIKCEQNLGHDTMYWYKQDSKKFLKIMFSYNNKELIINETVPNRFSPKSPDKAHLNLHINSLELGDSAVYFCASSQSGLSYGYTFGSGTRLTVV.

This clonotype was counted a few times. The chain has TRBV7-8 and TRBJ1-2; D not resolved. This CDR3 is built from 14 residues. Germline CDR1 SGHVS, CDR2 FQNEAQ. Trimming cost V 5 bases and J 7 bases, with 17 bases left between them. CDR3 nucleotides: TGTGCCAGCAGCCCCTCAGGTTCTCTTCTTGGCTACACCTTC. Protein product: CASSPSGSLLGYTF. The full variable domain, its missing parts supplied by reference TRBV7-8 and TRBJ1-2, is GAGVSQSPRYKVAKRGQDVALRCDPISGHVSLFWYQQALGQGPEFLTYFQNEAQLDKSGLPSDRFFAERPEGSVSTLKIQRTQQEDSAVYLCASSPSGSLLGYTFGSGTRLTVV.

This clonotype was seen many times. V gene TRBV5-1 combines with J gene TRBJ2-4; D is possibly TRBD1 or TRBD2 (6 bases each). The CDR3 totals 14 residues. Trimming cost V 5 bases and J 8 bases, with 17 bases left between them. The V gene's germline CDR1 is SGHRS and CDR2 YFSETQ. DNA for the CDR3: TGCGCCAGCAGGACTAGGAGGGACACGGACATTCAGTACTTC. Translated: CASRTRRDTDIQYF.

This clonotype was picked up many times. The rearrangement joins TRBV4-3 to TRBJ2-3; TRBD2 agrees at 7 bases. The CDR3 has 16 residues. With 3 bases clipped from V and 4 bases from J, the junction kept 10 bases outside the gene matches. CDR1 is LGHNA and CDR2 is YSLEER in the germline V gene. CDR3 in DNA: TGCGCCAGCAGCCAGACCTATGGCGGGAGCCCAGATACGCAGTATTTT. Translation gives CASSQTYGGSPDTQYF.